The clone carrying this TCR beta chain was seen more than once but under ten times. Its specificity is not known. CDR3 length: 19 residues. Germline V lookup: CDR1 SGHAT, CDR2 FQNNGV. The data stem from a study of post-analysis software for immune sequencing data. Study-wide results and caveats: Patients used about 5 TRBV segments, including TRBV5-6, TRBV5-1 and TRBV20-1, more often than controls.

Every TCR beta cDNA library bore unique molecular identifiers. A single record per CDR3 protein comes from TCRdb applying MiXCR to the PCR reads. The sample holds about 770,000 distinct CDR3 sequences, roughly 46% seen once. The TCR originated in a girl aged 10 to 17 with multiple sclerosis. What was sequenced was blood. V usage is TRBV11-2 and J usage is TRBJ2-4; 9 bases fit TRBD2. The last part of the DNA fits TRBJ2-7 better; the J call may be wrong. The CDR3 nucleotides are TGTGCCAGCAGCCCAGGAGCGGGCGGGAGGGCCCTAATTTCTTACGAGCAGTACTTC. Translated, it gives CASSPGAGGRALISYEQYF.